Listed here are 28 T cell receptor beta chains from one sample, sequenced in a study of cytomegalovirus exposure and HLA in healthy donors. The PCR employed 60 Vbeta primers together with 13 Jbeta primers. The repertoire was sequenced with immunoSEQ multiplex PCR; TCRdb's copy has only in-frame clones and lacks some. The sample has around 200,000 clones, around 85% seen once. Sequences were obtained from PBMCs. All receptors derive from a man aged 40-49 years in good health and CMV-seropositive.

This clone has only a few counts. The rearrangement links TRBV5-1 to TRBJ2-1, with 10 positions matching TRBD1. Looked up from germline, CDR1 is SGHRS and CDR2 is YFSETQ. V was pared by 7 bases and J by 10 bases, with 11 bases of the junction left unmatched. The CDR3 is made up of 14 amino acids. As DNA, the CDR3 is TGCGCCAGCCGCCGACAGGGGGCCCAGGTGGAGCAGTTCTTC. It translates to CASRRQGAQVEQFF.

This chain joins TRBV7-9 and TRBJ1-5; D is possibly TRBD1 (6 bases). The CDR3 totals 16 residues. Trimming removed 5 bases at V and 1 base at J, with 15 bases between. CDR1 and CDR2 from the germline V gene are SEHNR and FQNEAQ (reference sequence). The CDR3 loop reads CASSPGTSGSNQPQHF. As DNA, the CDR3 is TGTGCCAGCAGCCCTGGGACATCGGGGAGCAATCAGCCCCAGCATTTT.

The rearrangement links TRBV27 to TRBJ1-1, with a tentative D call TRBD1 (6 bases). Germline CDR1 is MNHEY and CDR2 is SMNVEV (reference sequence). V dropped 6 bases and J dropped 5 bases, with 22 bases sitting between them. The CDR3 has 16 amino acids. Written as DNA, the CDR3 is TGTGCCAGCAGCTCGTTGGGGGGGGCGCGTCGAACTGAAGCTTTCTTT. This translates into CASSSLGGARRTEAFF.

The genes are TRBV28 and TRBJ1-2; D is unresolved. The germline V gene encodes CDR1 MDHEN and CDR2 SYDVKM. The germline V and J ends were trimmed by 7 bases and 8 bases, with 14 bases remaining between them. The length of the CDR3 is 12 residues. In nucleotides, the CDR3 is TGTGCCAGCATCACGGTCCGGGGAGGCTACACCTTC. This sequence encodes CASITVRGGYTF.

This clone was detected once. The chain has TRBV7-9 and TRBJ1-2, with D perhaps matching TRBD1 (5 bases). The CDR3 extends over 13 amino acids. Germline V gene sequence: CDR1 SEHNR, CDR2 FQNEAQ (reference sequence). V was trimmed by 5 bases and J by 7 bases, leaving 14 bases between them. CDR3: CASSRQGLGGYTF. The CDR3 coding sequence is TGTGCCAGCAGCAGGCAGGGTCTGGGTGGCTACACCTTC.

The CDR3 loop is CAWSGPAGELFF. The CDR3 DNA follows: TGTGCCTGGAGTGGCCCGGCCGGGGAGCTGTTTTTT. V usage is TRBV30 and J usage is TRBJ2-2, with D unresolved. The CDR3 sequence is 12 residues long. Germline V gene sequence: CDR1 GTSNPN, CDR2 SVGIG (reference sequence). Trimming shortened V by 1 base and J by 6 bases, and 6 bases separated the two germline ends. Full variable domain (outside the CDR3, taken from reference TRBV30 and TRBJ2-2): SQTIHQWPATLVQPVGSPLSLECTVEGTSNPNLYWYRQAAGRGLQLLFYSVGIGQISSEVPQNLSASRPQDRQFILSSKKLLLSDSGFYLCAWSGPAGELFFGEGSRLTVL.

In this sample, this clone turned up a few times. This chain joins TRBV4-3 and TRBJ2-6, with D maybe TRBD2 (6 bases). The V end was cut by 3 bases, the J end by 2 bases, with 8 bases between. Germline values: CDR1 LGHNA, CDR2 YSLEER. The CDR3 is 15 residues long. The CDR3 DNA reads TGCGCCAGCAGCCAGGGCGGGGCTGGGGCCAACGTCCTGACTTTC. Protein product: CASSQGGAGANVLTF.

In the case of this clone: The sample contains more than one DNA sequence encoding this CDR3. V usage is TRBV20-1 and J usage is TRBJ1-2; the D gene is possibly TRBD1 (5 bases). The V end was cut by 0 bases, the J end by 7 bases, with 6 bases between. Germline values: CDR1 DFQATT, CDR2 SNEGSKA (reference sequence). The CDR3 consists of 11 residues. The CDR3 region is CSARDRGGYTF. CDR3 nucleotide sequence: TGCAGTGCTAGAGATAGGGGTGGCTACACCTTC.

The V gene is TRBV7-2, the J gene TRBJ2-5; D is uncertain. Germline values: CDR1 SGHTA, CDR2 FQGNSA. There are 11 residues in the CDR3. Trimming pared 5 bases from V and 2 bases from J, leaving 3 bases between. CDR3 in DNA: TGTGCCAGCAGCCTACAAGAGACCCAGTACTTC. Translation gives CASSLQETQYF.

CDR3 sequence (DNA): TGTGCCAGCAGTTTAAGACAGACTAGCAATCAGCCCCAGCATTTT. It specifies CASSLRQTSNQPQHF. The chain recombines TRBV28 with TRBJ1-5, with a tentative D call TRBD1 (5 bases). CDR1 is MDHEN, CDR2 SYDVKM, per germline. The CDR3 is made up of 15 amino acids. The V end lost 2 bases, the J end lost 0 bases, and 8 bases lay between the germline ends.

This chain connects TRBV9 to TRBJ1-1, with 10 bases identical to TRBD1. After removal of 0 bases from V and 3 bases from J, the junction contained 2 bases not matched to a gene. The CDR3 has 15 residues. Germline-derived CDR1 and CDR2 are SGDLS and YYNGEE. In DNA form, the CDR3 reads TGTGCCAGCAGCGTAGAGGACAGGGGGGACACTGAAGCTTTCTTT. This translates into CASSVEDRGDTEAFF.

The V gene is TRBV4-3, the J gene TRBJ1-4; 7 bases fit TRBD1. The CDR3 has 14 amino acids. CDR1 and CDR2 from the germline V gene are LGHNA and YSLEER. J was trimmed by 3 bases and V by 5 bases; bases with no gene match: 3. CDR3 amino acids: CASSADRSNEKLFF. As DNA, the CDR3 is TGCGCCAGCAGCGCGGACAGGTCTAATGAAAAACTGTTTTTT.

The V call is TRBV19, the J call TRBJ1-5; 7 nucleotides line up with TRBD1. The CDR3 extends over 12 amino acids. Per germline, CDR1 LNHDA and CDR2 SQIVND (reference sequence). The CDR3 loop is CATGFSNQPQHF. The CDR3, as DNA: TGTGCGACAGGGTTTAGCAATCAGCCCCAGCATTTT.

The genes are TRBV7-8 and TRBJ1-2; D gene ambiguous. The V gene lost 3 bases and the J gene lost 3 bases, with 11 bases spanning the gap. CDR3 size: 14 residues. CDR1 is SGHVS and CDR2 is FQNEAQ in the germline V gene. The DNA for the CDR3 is TGTGCCAGCAGCTTGATGATCGGGGACTATGGCTACACCTTC. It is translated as CASSLMIGDYGYTF.

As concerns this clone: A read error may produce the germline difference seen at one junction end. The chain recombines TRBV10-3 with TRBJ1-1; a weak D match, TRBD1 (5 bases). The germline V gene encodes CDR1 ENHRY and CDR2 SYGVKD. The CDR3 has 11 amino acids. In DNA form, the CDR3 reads TGTGCCATCAGTGAATCGGGACTTACCATCTTT. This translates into CAISESGLTIF.

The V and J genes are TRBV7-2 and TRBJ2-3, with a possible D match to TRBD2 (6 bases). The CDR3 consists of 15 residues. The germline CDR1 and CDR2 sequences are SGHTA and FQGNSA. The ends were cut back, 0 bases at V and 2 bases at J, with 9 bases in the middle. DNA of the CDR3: TGTGCCAGCAGCTTAGCGGGGGGTTTCACAGATACGCAGTATTTT. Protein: CASSLAGGFTDTQYF.

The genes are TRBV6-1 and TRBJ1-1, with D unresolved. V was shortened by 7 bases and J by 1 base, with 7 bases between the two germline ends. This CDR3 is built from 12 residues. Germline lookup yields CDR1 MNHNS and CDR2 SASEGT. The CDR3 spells CASTPGNTEAFF. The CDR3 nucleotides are TGTGCCAGCACCCCGGGGAACACTGAAGCTTTCTTT.

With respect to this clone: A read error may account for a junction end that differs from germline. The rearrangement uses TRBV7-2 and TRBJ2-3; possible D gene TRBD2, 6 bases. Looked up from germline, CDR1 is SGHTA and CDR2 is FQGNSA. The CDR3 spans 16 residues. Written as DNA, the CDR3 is TGTGCCAGCAGTTTAGGCCCCCCTAGCGGCACAGATACGCAGTATTTT. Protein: CASSLGPPSGTDTQYF.

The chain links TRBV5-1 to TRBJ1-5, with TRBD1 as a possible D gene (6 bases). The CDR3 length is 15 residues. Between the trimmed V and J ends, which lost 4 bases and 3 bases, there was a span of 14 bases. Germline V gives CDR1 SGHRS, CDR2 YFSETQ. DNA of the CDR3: TGCGCCAGCAGCCCTTTGGGACACCTCAATCAGCCCCAGCATTTT. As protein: CASSPLGHLNQPQHF.

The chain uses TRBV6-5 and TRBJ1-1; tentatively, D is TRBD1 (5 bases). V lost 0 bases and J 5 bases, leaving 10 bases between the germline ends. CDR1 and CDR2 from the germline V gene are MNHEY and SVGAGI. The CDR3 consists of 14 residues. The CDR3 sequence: CASSYSQGSTEAFF. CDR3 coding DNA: TGTGCCAGCAGTTACTCCCAGGGTAGTACTGAAGCTTTCTTT.

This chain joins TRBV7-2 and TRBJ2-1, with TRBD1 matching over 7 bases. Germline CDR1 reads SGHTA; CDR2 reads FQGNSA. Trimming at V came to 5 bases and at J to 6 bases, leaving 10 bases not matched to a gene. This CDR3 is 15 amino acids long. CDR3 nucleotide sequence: TGTGCCAGCAGCCACCGACAGGGAAGAGTCAATGAGCAGTTCTTC. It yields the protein CASSHRQGRVNEQFF. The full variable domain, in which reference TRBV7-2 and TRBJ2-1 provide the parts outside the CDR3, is GAGVSQSPSNKVTEKGKDVELRCDPISGHTALYWYRQSLGQGLEFLIYFQGNSAPDKSGLPSDRFSAERTGGSVSTLTIQRTQQEDSAVYLCASSHRQGRVNEQFFGPGTRLTVL.

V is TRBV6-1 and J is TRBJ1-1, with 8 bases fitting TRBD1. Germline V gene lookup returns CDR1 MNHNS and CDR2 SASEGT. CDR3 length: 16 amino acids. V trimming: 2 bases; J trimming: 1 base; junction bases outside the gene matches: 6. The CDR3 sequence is CASSESPRGRNTEAFF. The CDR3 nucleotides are TGTGCCAGCAGTGAAAGCCCCAGGGGGCGGAACACTGAAGCTTTCTTT.

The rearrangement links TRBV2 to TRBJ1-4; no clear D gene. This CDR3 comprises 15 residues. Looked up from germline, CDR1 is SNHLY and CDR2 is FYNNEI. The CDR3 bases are TGTGCTAACAGCAAAGGAGGCGGTGCTAATGAAAAACTGTTTTTT. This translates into CANSKGGGANEKLFF. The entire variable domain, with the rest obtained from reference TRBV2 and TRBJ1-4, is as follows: EPEVTQTPSHQVTQMGQEVILRCVPISNHLYFYWYRQILGQKVEFLVSFYNNEISEKSEIFDDQFSVERPDGSNFTLKIRSTKLEDSAMYFCANSKGGGANEKLFFGSGTQLSVL.

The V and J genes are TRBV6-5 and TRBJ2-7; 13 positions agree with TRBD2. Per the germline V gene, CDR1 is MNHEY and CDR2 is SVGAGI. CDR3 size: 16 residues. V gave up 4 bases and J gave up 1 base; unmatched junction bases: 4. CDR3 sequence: CASSLTSGGVSYEQYF. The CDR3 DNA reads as TGTGCCAGCAGTTTAACTAGCGGGGGGGTATCCTACGAGCAGTACTTC.

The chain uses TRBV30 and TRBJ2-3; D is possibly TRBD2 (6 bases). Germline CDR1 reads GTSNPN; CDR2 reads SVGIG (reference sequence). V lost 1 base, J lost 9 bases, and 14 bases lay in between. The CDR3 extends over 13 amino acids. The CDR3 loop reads CAWSGDGRGTQYF. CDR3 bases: TGTGCCTGGAGTGGGGACGGCCGGGGGACGCAGTATTTT.

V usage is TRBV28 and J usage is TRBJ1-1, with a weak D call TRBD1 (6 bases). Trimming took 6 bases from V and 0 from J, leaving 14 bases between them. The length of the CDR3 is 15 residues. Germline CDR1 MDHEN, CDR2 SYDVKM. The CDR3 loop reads CASSPGTFMNTEAFF. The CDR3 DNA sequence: TGTGCCAGCAGCCCTGGGACATTCATGAACACTGAAGCTTTCTTT.

The CDR3 coding sequence is TGTGCCAGCAGCCCGGGACTAGCGGGGGGAGGGGGTACGCAGTATTTT. As protein: CASSPGLAGGGGTQYF. The genes are TRBV11-2 and TRBJ2-3; 15 bases line up with TRBD2. CDR1 and CDR2 (germline): SGHAT, FQNNGV. This CDR3 has 16 amino acids. Losses at the gene ends were 5 bases for V and 8 bases for J; bases not matched to a gene: 8.

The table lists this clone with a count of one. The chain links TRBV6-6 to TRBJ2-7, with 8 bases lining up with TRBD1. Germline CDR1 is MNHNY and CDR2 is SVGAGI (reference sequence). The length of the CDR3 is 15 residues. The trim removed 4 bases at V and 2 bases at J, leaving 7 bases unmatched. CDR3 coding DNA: TGTGCCAGCAGTTCCCGACAGGGGTTAGCCTACGAGCAGTACTTC. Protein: CASSSRQGLAYEQYF.